Listed below are T cell receptor beta chains from one sample, sequenced in a study of low-dose radiotherapy and immunotherapy resistance in tumors. TCRdb re-called the reads with MiXCR, one entry per CDR3 protein. The table includes some 85,000 distinct CDR3 sequences, 15% to 20% detected once. The sample here was PBMCs, taken before treatment. The receptor set was obtained from a male donor with prostate cancer. Each CDR3 is given with its conserved first and last residue. The order of the fields is CDR3 protein, CDR3 DNA, J gene, V gene, D gene, clone size. The D gene is left open where the match is weak. A row's size may be missing; if present it is once, few, many or a size class.

cdr3_aa: CASSFEGGTQYF; cdr3_nt: TGTGCTAGCAGCTTCGAGGGGGGGACCCAGTACTTC; j_call: TRBJ2-5; v_call: TRBV7-7; d_call: .; clone_size: many
cdr3_aa: CASSYSTGSPLHF; cdr3_nt: TGTGCCAGCAGTTACTCGACCGGCTCACCCCTCCACTTT; j_call: TRBJ1-6; v_call: TRBV6-2/TRBV6-3; d_call: .; clone_size: once
cdr3_aa: CAISESSDRGVSGNTIYF; cdr3_nt: TGTGCCATCAGTGAGTCGAGTGACAGGGGGGTCTCTGGAAACACCATATATTTT; j_call: TRBJ1-3; v_call: TRBV10-3; d_call: TRBD1; clone_size: many
cdr3_aa: CASSGRTGPETQYF; cdr3_nt: TGTGCCAGCAGCGGACGGACGGGGCCAGAGACCCAGTACTTC; j_call: TRBJ2-5; v_call: TRBV7-2; d_call: .; clone_size: many
cdr3_aa: CASSIQGPNEQFF; cdr3_nt: TGTGCCAGTAGTATTCAGGGCCCAAATGAGCAGTTCTTC; j_call: TRBJ2-1; v_call: TRBV19; d_call: .; clone_size: many
cdr3_aa: CASSFKSAGQGNSPLHF; cdr3_nt: TGTGCCAGCAGTTTCAAGTCCGCGGGACAGGGTAATTCACCCCTCCACTTT; j_call: TRBJ1-6; v_call: TRBV27; d_call: TRBD1; clone_size: many
cdr3_aa: CASSFPGTSGGGAYNEQFF; cdr3_nt: TGTGCCAGCAGCTTTCCCGGGACTAGCGGGGGGGGGGCCTACAATGAGCAGTTCTTC; j_call: TRBJ2-1; v_call: TRBV5-6; d_call: TRBD2; clone_size: many
cdr3_aa: CASSSTGHSYNSPLHF; cdr3_nt: TGTGCCAGCAGCTCAACGGGACACTCCTATAATTCACCCCTCCACTTT; j_call: TRBJ1-6; v_call: TRBV7-6; d_call: .; clone_size: .
cdr3_aa: CASSQALRDTGELFF; cdr3_nt: TGTGCCAGCAGCCAAGCCCTGCGGGACACCGGGGAGCTGTTTTTT; j_call: TRBJ2-2; v_call: TRBV14; d_call: .; clone_size: many
cdr3_aa: CASSPTGDTDTQYF; cdr3_nt: TGTGCCAGCAGCCCGACAGGGGACACAGATACGCAGTATTTT; j_call: TRBJ2-3; v_call: TRBV4-2; d_call: TRBD1; clone_size: many
cdr3_aa: CATSRDPVTKNIQYF; cdr3_nt: TGTGCCACCAGCAGAGACCCGGTGACCAAAAACATTCAGTACTTC; j_call: TRBJ2-4; v_call: TRBV15; d_call: .; clone_size: many
cdr3_aa: CASSTGLAGGSSSISGANVLTF; cdr3_nt: TGTGCCAGCAGCACGGGACTAGCGGGAGGATCCTCTTCTATCTCTGGGGCCAACGTCCTGACTTTC; j_call: TRBJ2-6; v_call: TRBV7-9; d_call: TRBD2; clone_size: many
cdr3_aa: CAISPTGVGNTIYF; cdr3_nt: TGTGCCATCAGTCCGACAGGGGTAGGAAACACCATATATTTT; j_call: TRBJ1-3; v_call: TRBV10-3; d_call: TRBD1; clone_size: many
cdr3_aa: CSVMGQTYEQYF; cdr3_nt: TGCAGCGTTATGGGGCAGACCTACGAGCAGTACTTC; j_call: TRBJ2-7; v_call: TRBV29-1; d_call: .; clone_size: many
cdr3_aa: CSVGQGRQPQHF; cdr3_nt: TGCAGCGTCGGACAGGGGCGACAGCCCCAGCATTTT; j_call: TRBJ1-5; v_call: TRBV29-1; d_call: TRBD1; clone_size: many
cdr3_aa: CASSLNIWGTGDSQPQHF; cdr3_nt: TGTGCCAGCAGTTTAAACATTTGGGGGACAGGGGATTCTCAGCCCCAGCATTTT; j_call: TRBJ1-5; v_call: TRBV28; d_call: TRBD1; clone_size: .
cdr3_aa: CASGRAGYSTDTQYF; cdr3_nt: TGTGCCAGCGGAAGAGCGGGGTATAGCACAGATACGCAGTATTTT; j_call: TRBJ2-3; v_call: TRBV6-2/TRBV6-3; d_call: TRBD2; clone_size: many
cdr3_aa: CASSQLASGSPNTGELFF; cdr3_nt: TGCGCCAGCAGCCAACTTGCTTCAGGGTCCCCGAACACCGGGGAGCTGTTTTTT; j_call: TRBJ2-2; v_call: TRBV4-1; d_call: .; clone_size: many
cdr3_aa: CASSQDGGRALSGNTIYF; cdr3_nt: TGTGCCAGCAGCCAAGACGGGGGCAGGGCTCTCTCTGGAAACACCATATATTTT; j_call: TRBJ1-3; v_call: TRBV4-2; d_call: .; clone_size: many
cdr3_aa: CASSLGQVNQPQHF; cdr3_nt: TGTGCCAGCAGTTTAGGACAGGTCAATCAGCCCCAGCATTTT; j_call: TRBJ1-5; v_call: TRBV28; d_call: TRBD1; clone_size: many
cdr3_aa: CASSQTTGNTIYF; cdr3_nt: TGTGCCAGCAGTCAGACGACTGGAAACACCATATATTTT; j_call: TRBJ1-3; v_call: TRBV6-2/TRBV6-3; d_call: .; clone_size: many
cdr3_aa: CASSQAAGLHEQYF; cdr3_nt: TGTGCCAGCAGCCAAGCGGCAGGTTTGCACGAGCAGTACTTC; j_call: TRBJ2-7; v_call: TRBV3-1; d_call: .; clone_size: .
cdr3_aa: CSVESGVPSGANVLTF; cdr3_nt: TGCAGCGTTGAATCGGGGGTGCCATCTGGGGCCAACGTCCTGACTTTC; j_call: TRBJ2-6; v_call: TRBV29-1; d_call: .; clone_size: medium-sized
cdr3_aa: CASSQVLAVNTGELFF; cdr3_nt: TGTGCCAGCAGCCAGGTTCTAGCGGTTAACACCGGGGAGCTGTTTTTT; j_call: TRBJ2-2; v_call: TRBV11-2; d_call: TRBD2; clone_size: many
cdr3_aa: CASSQVIADNYGYTF; cdr3_nt: TGCGCCAGCAGCCAAGTAATTGCGGACAACTATGGCTACACCTTC; j_call: TRBJ1-2; v_call: TRBV4-1; d_call: .; clone_size: many
cdr3_aa: CASSQSDSRYGYTF; cdr3_nt: TGTGCCAGCAGCCAAAGCGACAGTCGCTATGGCTACACCTTC; j_call: TRBJ1-2; v_call: TRBV3-1; d_call: .; clone_size: many
cdr3_aa: CATSRVENTEAFF; cdr3_nt: TGTGCCACCAGCAGGGTAGAGAACACTGAAGCTTTCTTT; j_call: TRBJ1-1; v_call: TRBV15; d_call: .; clone_size: .
cdr3_aa: CASTWAGRPVSDQPQHF; cdr3_nt: TGTGCCAGCACTTGGGCCGGGCGGCCGGTGTCCGATCAGCCCCAGCATTTT; j_call: TRBJ1-5; v_call: TRBV6-2/TRBV6-3; d_call: .; clone_size: many
cdr3_aa: CASSLAGDGTDTQYF; cdr3_nt: TGTGCCAGCAGTCTAGCGGGAGACGGGACAGATACGCAGTATTTT; j_call: TRBJ2-3; v_call: TRBV25-1; d_call: TRBD2; clone_size: many
cdr3_aa: CSAFLPGREAGANVLTF; cdr3_nt: TGCAGTGCGTTCCTCCCCGGGCGGGAGGCTGGGGCCAACGTCCTGACTTTC; j_call: TRBJ2-6; v_call: TRBV20-1; d_call: TRBD2; clone_size: many
cdr3_aa: CASSLVGGRTDEQYF; cdr3_nt: TGCGCCAGCAGCTTGGTGGGAGGGAGGACCGACGAGCAGTACTTC; j_call: TRBJ2-7; v_call: TRBV5-1; d_call: TRBD2; clone_size: many
cdr3_aa: CASSLESRTRGANVLTF; cdr3_nt: TGTGCCAGCAGTTTGGAGAGCAGGACTCGCGGGGCCAACGTCCTGACTTTC; j_call: TRBJ2-6; v_call: TRBV12-3/TRBV12-4; d_call: .; clone_size: many
cdr3_aa: CSATERPDTQYF; cdr3_nt: TGCAGTGCTACCGAGAGGCCCGATACGCAGTATTTT; j_call: TRBJ2-3; v_call: TRBV20-1; d_call: .; clone_size: many
cdr3_aa: CATTAGDENTEAFF; cdr3_nt: TGTGCCACCACCGCTGGCGACGAGAACACTGAAGCTTTCTTT; j_call: TRBJ1-1; v_call: TRBV15; d_call: .; clone_size: many
cdr3_aa: CSARLGGAQGEQYF; cdr3_nt: TGCAGTGCTCGCCTAGGAGGGGCGCAAGGCGAGCAGTACTTC; j_call: TRBJ2-7; v_call: TRBV20-1; d_call: .; clone_size: many
cdr3_aa: CASRDGGYNEQFF; cdr3_nt: TGTGCCAGCAGGGACGGTGGTTACAATGAGCAGTTCTTC; j_call: TRBJ2-1; v_call: TRBV6-2/TRBV6-3; d_call: .; clone_size: many
cdr3_aa: CASSQIPGAEKLFF; cdr3_nt: TGTGCCAGCAGCCAGATACCCGGTGCCGAAAAACTGTTTTTT; j_call: TRBJ1-4; v_call: TRBV5-5; d_call: .; clone_size: many
cdr3_aa: CASSYSGENQPQHF; cdr3_nt: TGTGCCAGCAGTTACTCAGGGGAAAATCAGCCCCAGCATTTT; j_call: TRBJ1-5; v_call: TRBV6-5; d_call: .; clone_size: many
cdr3_aa: CASSVLAGIAYEQYF; cdr3_nt: TGTGCCAGCAGCGTACTAGCGGGGATTGCCTACGAGCAGTACTTC; j_call: TRBJ2-7; v_call: TRBV5-6; d_call: TRBD2; clone_size: many
cdr3_aa: CASSFAGGGGTDTQYF; cdr3_nt: TGTGCCAGCAGCTTCGCGGGGGGGGGCGGCACAGATACGCAGTATTTT; j_call: TRBJ2-3; v_call: TRBV7-2; d_call: TRBD2; clone_size: many
cdr3_aa: CASSLGLAGDTGELFF; cdr3_nt: TGTGCCAGCAGCTTAGGCCTAGCGGGGGACACCGGGGAGCTGTTTTTT; j_call: TRBJ2-2; v_call: TRBV7-2; d_call: TRBD2; clone_size: .
cdr3_aa: CASSQDSSGGADEQFF; cdr3_nt: TGCGCCAGCAGCCAAGACTCTAGCGGGGGGGCTGATGAGCAGTTCTTC; j_call: TRBJ2-1; v_call: TRBV4-3; d_call: TRBD2; clone_size: many
cdr3_aa: CASSYGSGGADRYNEQFF; cdr3_nt: TGTGCCAGCAGTTACGGCAGCGGTGGAGCAGACAGGTACAATGAGCAGTTCTTC; j_call: TRBJ2-1; v_call: TRBV6-2/TRBV6-3; d_call: .; clone_size: .
cdr3_aa: CAWSSLRGTDGYTF; cdr3_nt: TGTGCCTGGAGTTCCCTCAGGGGGACCGATGGCTACACCTTC; j_call: TRBJ1-2; v_call: TRBV30; d_call: TRBD1; clone_size: .
cdr3_aa: CASSSLGVHNEQFF; cdr3_nt: TGTGCCAGCAGTTCCCTGGGGGTTCACAATGAGCAGTTCTTC; j_call: TRBJ2-1; v_call: TRBV27; d_call: .; clone_size: many
cdr3_aa: CASSLALGNTGELFF; cdr3_nt: TGTGCCAGCAGCTTAGCGCTCGGGAACACCGGGGAGCTGTTTTTT; j_call: TRBJ2-2; v_call: TRBV7-9; d_call: .; clone_size: many